The T cell receptor beta chain under discussion was sequenced for a study of blood T cell repertoires in COVID-19. On the study more broadly: From the United States, Italy and Spain came samples of acute and convalescent COVID-19.

The CDR3 runs to 17 residues. The J segment lost 3 bases and the V segment lost 4 bases, leaving 12 bases of the junction unmatched. Participants spanned ages roughly 18 to 90 years and resided in fewer than 30 US areas. TCRdb's copy holds only in-frame clones and misses some; the assay was immunoSEQ multiplex PCR. The data show 250,000 to 350,000 clones, roughly 85% seen once. Material for sequencing was PBMCs or T cells enriched from blood (not recorded which). The chain recombines TRBV5-3 with TRBJ2-3; 9 bases are shared with TRBD1. TRBV5-3 is an ORF; its function is uncertain. The TCR was taken from a woman in her forties or fifties who had recovered from COVID-19. CDR3 region: CARSLNRSGQGTDTQYF. CDR3 coding DNA: TGTGCCAGAAGCCTGAATCGATCGGGACAGGGTACAGATACGCAGTATTTT.